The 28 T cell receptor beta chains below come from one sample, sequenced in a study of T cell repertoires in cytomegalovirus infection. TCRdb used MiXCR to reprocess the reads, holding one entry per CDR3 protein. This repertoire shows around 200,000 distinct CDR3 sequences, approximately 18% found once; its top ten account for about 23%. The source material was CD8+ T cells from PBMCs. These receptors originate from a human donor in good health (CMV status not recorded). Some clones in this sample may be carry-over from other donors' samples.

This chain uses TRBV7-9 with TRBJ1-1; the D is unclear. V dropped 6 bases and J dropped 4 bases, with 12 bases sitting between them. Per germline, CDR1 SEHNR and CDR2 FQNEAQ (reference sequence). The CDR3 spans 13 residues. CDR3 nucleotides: TGTGCCAGCAGACCTCCTGCCGTCACTGAAGCTTTCTTT. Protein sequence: CASRPPAVTEAFF.

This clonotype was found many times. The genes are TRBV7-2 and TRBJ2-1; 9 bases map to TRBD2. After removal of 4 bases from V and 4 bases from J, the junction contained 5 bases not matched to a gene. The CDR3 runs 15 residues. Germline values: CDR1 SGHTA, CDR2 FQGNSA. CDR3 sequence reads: CASSSGLAPYNEQFF. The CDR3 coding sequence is TGTGCCAGCAGCTCGGGACTAGCACCTTACAATGAGCAGTTCTTC.

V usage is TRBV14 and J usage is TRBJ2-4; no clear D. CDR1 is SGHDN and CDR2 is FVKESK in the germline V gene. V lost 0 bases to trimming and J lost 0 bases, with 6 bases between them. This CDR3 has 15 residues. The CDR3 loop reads CASSQEGLAKNIQYF. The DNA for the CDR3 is TGTGCCAGCAGCCAAGAAGGTCTAGCCAAAAACATTCAGTACTTC. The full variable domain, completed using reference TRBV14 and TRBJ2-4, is EAGVTQFPSHSVIEKGQTVTLRCDPISGHDNLYWYRRVMGKEIKFLLHFVKESKQDESGMPNNRFLAERTGGTYSTLKVQPAELEDSGVYFCASSQEGLAKNIQYFGAGTRLSVL.

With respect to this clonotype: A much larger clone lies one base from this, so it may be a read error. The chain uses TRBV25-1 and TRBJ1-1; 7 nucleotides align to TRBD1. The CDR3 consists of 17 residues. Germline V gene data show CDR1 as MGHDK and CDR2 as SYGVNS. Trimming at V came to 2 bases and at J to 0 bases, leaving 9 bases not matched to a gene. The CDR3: CASSELSGDRLNTEAFF. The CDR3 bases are TGTGCCAGCAGTGAACTATCGGGGGACAGATTGAACACTGAAGCTTTCTTT.

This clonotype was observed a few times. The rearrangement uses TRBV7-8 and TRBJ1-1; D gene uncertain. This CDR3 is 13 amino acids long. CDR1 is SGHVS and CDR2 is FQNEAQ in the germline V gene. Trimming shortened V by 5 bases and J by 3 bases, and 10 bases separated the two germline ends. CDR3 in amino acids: CASSRRLDTEAFF. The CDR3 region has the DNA TGTGCCAGCAGCCGAAGACTTGACACTGAAGCTTTCTTT.

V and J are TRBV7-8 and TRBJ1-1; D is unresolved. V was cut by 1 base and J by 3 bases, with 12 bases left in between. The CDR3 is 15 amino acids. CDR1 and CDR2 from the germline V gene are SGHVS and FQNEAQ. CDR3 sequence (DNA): TGTGCCAGCAGCTTAGAGGGAGAGAGATACACTGAAGCTTTCTTT. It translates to CASSLEGERYTEAFF.

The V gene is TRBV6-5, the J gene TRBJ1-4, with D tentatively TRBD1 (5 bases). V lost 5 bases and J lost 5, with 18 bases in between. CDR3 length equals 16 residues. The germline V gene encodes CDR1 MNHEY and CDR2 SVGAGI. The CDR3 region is CASSRSPGRHNEKLFF. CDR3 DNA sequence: TGTGCCAGCAGTCGTAGCCCGGGACGGCACAATGAAAAACTGTTTTTT.

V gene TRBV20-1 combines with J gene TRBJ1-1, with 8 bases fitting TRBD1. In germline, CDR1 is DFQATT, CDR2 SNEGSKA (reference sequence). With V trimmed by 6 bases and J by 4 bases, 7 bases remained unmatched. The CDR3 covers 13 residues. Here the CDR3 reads CSATQGATTEAFF. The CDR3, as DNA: TGCAGTGCGACGCAGGGGGCGACCACTGAAGCTTTCTTT.

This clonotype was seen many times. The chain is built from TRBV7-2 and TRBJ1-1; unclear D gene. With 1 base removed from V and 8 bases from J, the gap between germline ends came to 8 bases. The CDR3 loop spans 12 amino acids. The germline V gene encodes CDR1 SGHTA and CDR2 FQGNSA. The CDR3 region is CASSLGGPEAFF. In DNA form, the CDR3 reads TGTGCCAGCAGCTTAGGAGGGCCGGAAGCTTTCTTT. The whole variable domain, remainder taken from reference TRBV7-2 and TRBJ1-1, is GAGVSQSPSNKVTEKGKDVELRCDPISGHTALYWYRQSLGQGLEFLIYFQGNSAPDKSGLPSDRFSAERTGGSVSTLTIQRTQQEDSAVYLCASSLGGPEAFFGQGTRLTVV.

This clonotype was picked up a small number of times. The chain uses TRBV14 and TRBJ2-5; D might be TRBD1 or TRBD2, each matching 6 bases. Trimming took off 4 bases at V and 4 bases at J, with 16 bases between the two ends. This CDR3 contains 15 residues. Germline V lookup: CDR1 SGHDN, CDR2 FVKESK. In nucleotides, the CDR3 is TGTGCCAGCAGCCTTTATAGGGGGGCACGAGAGACCCAGTACTTC. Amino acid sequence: CASSLYRGARETQYF.

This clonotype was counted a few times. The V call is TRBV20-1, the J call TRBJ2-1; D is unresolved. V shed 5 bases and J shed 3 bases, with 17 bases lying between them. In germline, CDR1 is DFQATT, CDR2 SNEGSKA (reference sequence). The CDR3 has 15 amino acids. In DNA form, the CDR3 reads TGCAGTGCTCCGTCGGTCGGGTCAGTCTACAATGAGCAGTTCTTC. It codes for CSAPSVGSVYNEQFF.

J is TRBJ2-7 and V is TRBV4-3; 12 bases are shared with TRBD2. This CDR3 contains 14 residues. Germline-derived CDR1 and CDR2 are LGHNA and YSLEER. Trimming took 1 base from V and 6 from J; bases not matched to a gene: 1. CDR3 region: CASSQGLAGAEQYF. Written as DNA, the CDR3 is TGCGCCAGCAGCCAAGGACTAGCGGGAGCCGAGCAGTACTTC.

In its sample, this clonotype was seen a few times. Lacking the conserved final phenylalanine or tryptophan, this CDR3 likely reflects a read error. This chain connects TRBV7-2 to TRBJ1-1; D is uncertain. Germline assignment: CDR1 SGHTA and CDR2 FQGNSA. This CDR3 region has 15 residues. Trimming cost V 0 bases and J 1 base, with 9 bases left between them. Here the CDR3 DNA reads TGTGCCAGCAGCTTAGCGGGAAACCCGAACACTGAAGCTTTCTAT. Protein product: CASSLAGNPNTEAFY.

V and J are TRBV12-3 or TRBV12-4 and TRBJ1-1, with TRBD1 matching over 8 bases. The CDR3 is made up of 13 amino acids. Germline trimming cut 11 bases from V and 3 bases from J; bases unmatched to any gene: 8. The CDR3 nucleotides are TGTGCCGTTCAACAGGGGGGAGACACTGAAGCTTTCTTT. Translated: CAVQQGGDTEAFF.

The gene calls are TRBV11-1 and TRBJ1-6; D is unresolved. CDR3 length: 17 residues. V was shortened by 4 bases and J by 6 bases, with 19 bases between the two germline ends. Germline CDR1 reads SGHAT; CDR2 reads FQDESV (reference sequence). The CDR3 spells CASSSYVSGALNSPLHF. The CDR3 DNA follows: TGTGCCAGCAGCTCTTACGTTAGCGGAGCCCTTAATTCACCCCTCCACTTT.

The CDR3 DNA is TGCGCCAGCAGATCAAACCAGGGGGCTGAAGGAGAGACCCAGTACTTC. Encoded protein: CASRSNQGAEGETQYF. The rearrangement uses TRBV5-1 and TRBJ2-5; 8 nucleotides line up with TRBD1. Losses at the gene ends were 5 bases for V and 4 bases for J; bases not matched to a gene: 13. The CDR3 covers 16 residues. Germline CDR1 SGHRS, CDR2 YFSETQ.

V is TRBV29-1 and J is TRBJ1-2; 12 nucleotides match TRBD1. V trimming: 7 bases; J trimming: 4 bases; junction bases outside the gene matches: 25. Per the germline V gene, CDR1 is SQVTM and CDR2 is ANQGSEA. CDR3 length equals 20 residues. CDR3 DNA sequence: TGCAGCGCCAAGGCTTTCGACCCCCCGGCGGGACAGGGGGCGACCTATGGCTACACCTTC. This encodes CSAKAFDPPAGQGATYGYTF.

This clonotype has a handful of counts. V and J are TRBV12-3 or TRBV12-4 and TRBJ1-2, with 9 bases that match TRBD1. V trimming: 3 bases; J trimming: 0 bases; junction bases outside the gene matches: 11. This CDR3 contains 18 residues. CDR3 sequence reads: CASSLDRGSNLANYGYTF. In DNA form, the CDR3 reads TGTGCCAGCAGTTTGGACAGGGGCTCCAATTTAGCTAACTATGGCTACACCTTC.

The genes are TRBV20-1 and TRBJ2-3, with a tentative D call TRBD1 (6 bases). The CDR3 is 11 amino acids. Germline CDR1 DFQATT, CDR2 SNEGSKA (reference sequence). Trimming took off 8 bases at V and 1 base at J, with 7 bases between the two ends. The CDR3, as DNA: TGCAGTCACAGGGGCACAGATACGCAGTATTTT. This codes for CSHRGTDTQYF.

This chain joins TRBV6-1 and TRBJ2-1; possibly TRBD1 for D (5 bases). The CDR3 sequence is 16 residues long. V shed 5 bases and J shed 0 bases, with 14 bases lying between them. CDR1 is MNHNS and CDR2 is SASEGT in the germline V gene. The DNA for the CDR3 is TGTGCCAGCAGTACCCGACAGACCGGCTCCTACAATGAGCAGTTCTTC. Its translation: CASSTRQTGSYNEQFF.

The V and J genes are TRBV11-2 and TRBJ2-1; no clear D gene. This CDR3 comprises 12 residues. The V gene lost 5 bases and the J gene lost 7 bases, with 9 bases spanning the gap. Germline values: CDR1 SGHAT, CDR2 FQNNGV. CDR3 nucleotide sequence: TGTGCCAGCAGCCTTGAGAATAATGAGCAGTTCTTC. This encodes CASSLENNEQFF.

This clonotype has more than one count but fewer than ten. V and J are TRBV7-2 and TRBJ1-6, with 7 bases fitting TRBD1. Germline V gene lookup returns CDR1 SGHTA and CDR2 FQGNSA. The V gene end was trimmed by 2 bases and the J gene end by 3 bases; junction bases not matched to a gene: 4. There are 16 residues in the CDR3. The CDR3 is CASSLTGVFYNSPLHF. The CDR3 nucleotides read TGTGCCAGCAGCTTAACAGGGGTATTCTATAATTCACCCCTCCACTTT.

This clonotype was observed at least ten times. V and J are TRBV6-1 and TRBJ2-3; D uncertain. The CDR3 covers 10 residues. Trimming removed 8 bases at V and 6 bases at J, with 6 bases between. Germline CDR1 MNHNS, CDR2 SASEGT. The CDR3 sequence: CASGADTQYF. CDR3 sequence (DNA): TGTGCCAGCGGCGCGGATACGCAGTATTTT.

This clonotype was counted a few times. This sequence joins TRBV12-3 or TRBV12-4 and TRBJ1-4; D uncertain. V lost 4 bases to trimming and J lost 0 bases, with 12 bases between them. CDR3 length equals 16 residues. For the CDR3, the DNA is TGTGCCAGCAGTTGGAGCGGGGTTGCAACTAATGAAAAACTGTTTTTT. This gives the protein CASSWSGVATNEKLFF.

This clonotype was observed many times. The CDR3 nucleotides are TGTGCCAGCAGCTCCCGCGGGGGGGCCTACAATGAGCAGTTCTTC. As protein: CASSSRGGAYNEQFF. The J gene is TRBJ2-1, the V gene TRBV7-2, with 9 bases fitting TRBD2. The CDR3 is 15 amino acids. CDR1 SGHTA and CDR2 FQGNSA come from the germline V gene. V was pared by 4 bases and J by 2 bases, with 3 bases of the junction left unmatched.

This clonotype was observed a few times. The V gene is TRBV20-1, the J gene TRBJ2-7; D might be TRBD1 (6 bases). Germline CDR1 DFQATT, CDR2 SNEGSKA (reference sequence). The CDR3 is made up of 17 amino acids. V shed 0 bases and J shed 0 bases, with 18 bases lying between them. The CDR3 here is CSARDGGRQRSSYEQYF. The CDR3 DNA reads TGCAGTGCTAGAGATGGGGGCAGACAAAGGAGCTCCTACGAGCAGTACTTC.

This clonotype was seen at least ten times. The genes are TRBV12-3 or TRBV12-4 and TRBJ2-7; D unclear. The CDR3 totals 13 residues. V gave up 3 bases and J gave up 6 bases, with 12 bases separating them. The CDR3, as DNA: TGTGCCAGCAGTTTTGACGGAGCTGGCGAGCAGTACTTC. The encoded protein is CASSFDGAGEQYF.

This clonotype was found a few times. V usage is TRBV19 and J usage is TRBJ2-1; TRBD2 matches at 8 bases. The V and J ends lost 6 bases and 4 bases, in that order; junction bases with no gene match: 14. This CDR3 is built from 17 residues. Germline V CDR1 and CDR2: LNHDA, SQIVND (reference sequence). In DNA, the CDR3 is TGTGCCAGTAGAAAGGGGATATCTAGCGGGTATTACAATGAGCAGTTCTTC. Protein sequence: CASRKGISSGYYNEQFF.